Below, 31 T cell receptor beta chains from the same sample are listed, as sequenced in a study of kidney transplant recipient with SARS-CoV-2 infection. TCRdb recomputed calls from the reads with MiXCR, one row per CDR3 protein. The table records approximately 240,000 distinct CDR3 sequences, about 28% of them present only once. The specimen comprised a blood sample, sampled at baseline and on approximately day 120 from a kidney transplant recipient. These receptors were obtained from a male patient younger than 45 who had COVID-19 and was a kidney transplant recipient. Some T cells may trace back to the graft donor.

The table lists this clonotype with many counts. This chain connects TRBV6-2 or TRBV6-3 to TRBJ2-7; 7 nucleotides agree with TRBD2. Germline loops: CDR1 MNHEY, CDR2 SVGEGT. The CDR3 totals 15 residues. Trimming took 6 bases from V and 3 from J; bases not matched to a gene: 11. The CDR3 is CASRPGTTPLYEQYF. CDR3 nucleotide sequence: TGTGCCAGCAGACCTGGGACTACGCCCCTCTACGAGCAGTACTTC.

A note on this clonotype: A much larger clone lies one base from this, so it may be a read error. CDR3 sequence: CAGSPGLVEGQYF. CDR3 nucleotide sequence: TGTGCCGGCTCACCGGGACTAGTCGAAGGGCAGTACTTC. The rearrangement uses TRBV18 and TRBJ2-3; 8 nucleotides line up with TRBD2. Judging by the DNA end, TRBJ2-7 fits better; the J call may be wrong. The CDR3 sequence is 13 residues long. Germline values: CDR1 KGHSH, CDR2 LQKENI.

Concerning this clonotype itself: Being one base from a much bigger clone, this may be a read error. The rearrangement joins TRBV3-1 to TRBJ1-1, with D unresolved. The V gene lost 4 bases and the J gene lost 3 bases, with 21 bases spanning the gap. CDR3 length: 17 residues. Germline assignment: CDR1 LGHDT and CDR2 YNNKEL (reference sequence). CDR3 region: CASSPCVPISIHTEAFF. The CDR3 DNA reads TGTGCCAGCAGCCCCTGCGTTCCCATTTCAATTCACACTGAAGCTTTCTTT.

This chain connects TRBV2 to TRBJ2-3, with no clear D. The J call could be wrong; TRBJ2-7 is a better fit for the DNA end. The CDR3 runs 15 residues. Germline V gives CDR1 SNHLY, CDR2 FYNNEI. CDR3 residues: CASSDGRTSSYEQYV. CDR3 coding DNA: TGTGCCAGCAGTGACGGCAGGACGAGCTCCTACGAGCAGTACGTC.

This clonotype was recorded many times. CDR3: CASRARGTNEKLFF. CDR3 DNA: TGTGCCAGTAGGGCCCGCGGAACTAATGAAAAACTGTTTTTT. V gene TRBV19 combines with J gene TRBJ1-4; D not certain. Trimming removed 6 bases at V and 1 base at J, with 9 bases between. From germline, CDR1 is LNHDA and CDR2 SQIVND (reference sequence). CDR3 length: 14 amino acids.

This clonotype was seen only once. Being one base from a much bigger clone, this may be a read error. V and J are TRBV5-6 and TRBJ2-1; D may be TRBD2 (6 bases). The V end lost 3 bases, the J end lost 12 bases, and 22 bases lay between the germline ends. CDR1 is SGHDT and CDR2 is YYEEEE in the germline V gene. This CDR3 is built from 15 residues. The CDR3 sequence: CASSSPGDLSGGQFF. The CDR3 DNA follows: TGTGCCAGCAGCTCACCGGGAGACCTTAGTGGTGGGCAGTTCTTC.

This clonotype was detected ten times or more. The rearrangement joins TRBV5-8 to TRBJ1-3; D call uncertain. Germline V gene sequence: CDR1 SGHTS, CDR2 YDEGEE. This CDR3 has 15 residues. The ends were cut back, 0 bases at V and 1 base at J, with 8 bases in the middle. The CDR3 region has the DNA TGTGCCAGCAGCTTGGTCGGACGATCTGGAAACACCATATATTTT. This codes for CASSLVGRSGNTIYF. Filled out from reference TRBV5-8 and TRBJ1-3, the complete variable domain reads EAGVTQSPTHLIKTRGQQATLRCSPISGHTSVYWYQQALGLGLQFLLWYDEGEERNRGNFPPRFSGRQFPNYSSELNVNALELEDSALYLCASSLVGRSGNTIYFGEGSWLTVV.

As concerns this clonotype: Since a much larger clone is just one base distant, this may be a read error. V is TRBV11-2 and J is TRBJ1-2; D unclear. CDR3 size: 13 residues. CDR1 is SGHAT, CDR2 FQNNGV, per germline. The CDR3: CAGSLLANYGYTF. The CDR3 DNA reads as TGTGCCGGCAGCTTGCTGGCAAACTATGGCTACACCTTC.

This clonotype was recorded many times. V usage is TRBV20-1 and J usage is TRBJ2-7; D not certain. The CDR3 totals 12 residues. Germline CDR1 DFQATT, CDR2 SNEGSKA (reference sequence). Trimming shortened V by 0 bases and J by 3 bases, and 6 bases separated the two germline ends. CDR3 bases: TGCAGTGCTAGAGATCGCCTCTACGAGCAGTACTTC. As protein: CSARDRLYEQYF.

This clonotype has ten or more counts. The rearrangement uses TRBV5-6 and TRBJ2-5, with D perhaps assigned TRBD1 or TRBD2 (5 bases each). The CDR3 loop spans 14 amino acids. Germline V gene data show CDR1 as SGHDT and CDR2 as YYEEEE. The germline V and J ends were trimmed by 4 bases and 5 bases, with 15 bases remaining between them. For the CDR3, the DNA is TGTGCCAGCAGCGAGGGGCTAAAACTGGAGACCCAGTACTTC. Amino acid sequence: CASSEGLKLETQYF.

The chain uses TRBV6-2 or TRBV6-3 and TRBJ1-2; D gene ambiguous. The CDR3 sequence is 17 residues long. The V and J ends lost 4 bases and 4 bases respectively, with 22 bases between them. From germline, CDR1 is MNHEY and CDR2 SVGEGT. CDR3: CASSCRNCIGKTYGYTF. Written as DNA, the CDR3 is TGTGCCAGCAGTTGCCGTAACTGCATCGGAAAGACCTATGGCTACACCTTC.

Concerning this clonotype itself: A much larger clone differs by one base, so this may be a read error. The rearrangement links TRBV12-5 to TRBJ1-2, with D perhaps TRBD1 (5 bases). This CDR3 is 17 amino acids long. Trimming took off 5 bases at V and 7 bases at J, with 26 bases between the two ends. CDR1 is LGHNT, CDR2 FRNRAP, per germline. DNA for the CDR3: TGTGCTAGTGGTGAGAAAGCTTTGCAGGGAAAGACCTCTGGCTACACCTTC. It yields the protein CASGEKALQGKTSGYTF.

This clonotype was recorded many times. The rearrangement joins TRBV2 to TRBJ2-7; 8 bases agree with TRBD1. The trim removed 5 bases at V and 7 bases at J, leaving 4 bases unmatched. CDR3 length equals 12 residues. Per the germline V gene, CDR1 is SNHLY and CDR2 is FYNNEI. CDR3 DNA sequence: TGTGCCAGCAGTCGACAGGGGACAGAGCAGTACTTC. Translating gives CASSRQGTEQYF.

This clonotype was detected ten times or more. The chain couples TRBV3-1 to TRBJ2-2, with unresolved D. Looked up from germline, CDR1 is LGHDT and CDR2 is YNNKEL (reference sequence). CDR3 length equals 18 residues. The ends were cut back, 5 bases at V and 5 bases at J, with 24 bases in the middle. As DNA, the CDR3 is TGTGCCAGCAGCGACCGCTGTCCCATTTCAGGCTTGACCGGGGAGCTGTTTTTT. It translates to CASSDRCPISGLTGELFF.

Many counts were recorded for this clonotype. This CDR3 reads CASSLLGRKRLAVYEQYF. The CDR3 DNA reads as TGTGCCAGCAGTTTATTAGGCAGGAAGAGACTAGCGGTATACGAGCAGTACTTC. The rearrangement links TRBV27 to TRBJ2-7; TRBD2 matches 9 bases. The CDR3 runs to 18 residues. The V segment lost 1 base and the J segment 4 bases; nucleotides outside the gene matches: 14. Germline CDR1 is MNHEY and CDR2 is SMNVEV (reference sequence).

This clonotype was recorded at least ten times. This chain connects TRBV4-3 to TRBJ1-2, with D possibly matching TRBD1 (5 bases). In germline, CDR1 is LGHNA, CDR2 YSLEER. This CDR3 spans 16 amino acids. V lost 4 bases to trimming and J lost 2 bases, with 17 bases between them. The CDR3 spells CASSPRYQGRNYGYTF. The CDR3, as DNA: TGCGCCAGCAGCCCAAGATACCAGGGACGGAACTATGGCTACACCTTC.

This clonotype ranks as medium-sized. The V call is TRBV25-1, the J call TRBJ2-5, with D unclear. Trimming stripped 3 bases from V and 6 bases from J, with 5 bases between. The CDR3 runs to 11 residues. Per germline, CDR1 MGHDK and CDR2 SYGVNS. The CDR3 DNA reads TGTGCCAGCAGTGAGGGGAAGACCCAGTACTTC. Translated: CASSEGKTQYF.

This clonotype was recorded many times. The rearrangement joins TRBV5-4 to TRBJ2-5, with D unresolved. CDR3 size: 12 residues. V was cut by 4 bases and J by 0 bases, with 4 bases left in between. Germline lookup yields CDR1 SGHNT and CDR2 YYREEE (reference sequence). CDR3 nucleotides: TGTGCCAGCAGCGTAGACCAAGAGACCCAGTACTTC. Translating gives CASSVDQETQYF.

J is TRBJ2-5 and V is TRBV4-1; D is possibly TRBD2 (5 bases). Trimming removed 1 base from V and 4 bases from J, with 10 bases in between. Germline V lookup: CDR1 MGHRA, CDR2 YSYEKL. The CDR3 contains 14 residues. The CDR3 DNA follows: TGCGCCAGCAGCCAAGTCCCTCGGGGAGAGACCCAGTACTTC. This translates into CASSQVPRGETQYF.

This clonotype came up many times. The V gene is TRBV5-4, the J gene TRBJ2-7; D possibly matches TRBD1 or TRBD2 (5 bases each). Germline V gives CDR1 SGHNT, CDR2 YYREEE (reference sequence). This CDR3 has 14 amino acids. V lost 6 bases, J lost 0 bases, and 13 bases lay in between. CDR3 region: CASTVAGGSYEQYF. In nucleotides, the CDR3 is TGTGCCAGCACCGTTGCTGGGGGCTCCTACGAGCAGTACTTC.

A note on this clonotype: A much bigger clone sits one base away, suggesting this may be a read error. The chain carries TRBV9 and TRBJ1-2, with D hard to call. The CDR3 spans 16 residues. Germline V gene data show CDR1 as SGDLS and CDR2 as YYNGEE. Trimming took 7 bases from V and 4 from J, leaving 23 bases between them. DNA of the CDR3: TGTGCCAGCCCTGGAAAGTACTCAAGAAGGACCTATGGCTACACCTTC. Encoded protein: CASPGKYSRRTYGYTF.

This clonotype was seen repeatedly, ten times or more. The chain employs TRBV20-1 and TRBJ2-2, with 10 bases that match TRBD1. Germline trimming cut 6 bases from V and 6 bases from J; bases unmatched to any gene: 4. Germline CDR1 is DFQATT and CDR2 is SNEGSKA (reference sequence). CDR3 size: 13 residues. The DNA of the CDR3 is TGCAGTGCGCCGGGACAGGGGTCCGGGGAGCTGTTTTTT. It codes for CSAPGQGSGELFF.

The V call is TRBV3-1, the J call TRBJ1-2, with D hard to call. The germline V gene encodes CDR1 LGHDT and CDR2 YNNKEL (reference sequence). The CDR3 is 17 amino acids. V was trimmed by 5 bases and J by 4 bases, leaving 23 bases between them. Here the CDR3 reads CASSIQRTLRKTYGYTF. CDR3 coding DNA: TGTGCCAGCAGCATTCAGCGCACCCTTCGAAAGACCTATGGCTACACCTTC.

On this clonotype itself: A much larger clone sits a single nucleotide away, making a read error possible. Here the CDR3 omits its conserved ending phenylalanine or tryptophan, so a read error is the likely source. CDR3 amino acids: CASSVEASMRKTYGYTL. The CDR3 DNA reads as TGTGCCAGCAGTGTGGAAGCCTCTATGCGAAAGACCTATGGCTACACCCTC. The chain links TRBV6-5 to TRBJ1-2; D unclear. This CDR3 comprises 17 residues. V lost 5 bases, J lost 4 bases, and 23 bases lay in between. Germline lookup yields CDR1 MNHEY and CDR2 SVGAGI.

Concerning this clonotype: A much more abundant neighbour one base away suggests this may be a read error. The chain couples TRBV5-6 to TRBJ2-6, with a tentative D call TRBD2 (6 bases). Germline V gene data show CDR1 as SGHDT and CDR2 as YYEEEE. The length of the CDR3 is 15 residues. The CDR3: CASGLWGAGANVLTF. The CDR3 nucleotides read TGTGCCAGCGGCTTGTGGGGCGCGGGAGCCAACGTCCTGACTTTC.

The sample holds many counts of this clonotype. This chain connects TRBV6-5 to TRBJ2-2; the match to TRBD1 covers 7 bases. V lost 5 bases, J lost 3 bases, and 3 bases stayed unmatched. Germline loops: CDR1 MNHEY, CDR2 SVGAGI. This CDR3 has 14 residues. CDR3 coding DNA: TGTGCCAGCAGTGTTCAGGGGGACACCGGGGAGCTGTTTTTT. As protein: CASSVQGDTGELFF.

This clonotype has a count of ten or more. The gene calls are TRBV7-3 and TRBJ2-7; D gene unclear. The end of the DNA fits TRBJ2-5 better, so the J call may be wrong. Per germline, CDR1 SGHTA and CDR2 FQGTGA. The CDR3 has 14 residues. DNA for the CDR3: TGTGCCAGCAGCTTAAGGGCCTCCCGGGAGACCCAGTACTTC. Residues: CASSLRASRETQYF.

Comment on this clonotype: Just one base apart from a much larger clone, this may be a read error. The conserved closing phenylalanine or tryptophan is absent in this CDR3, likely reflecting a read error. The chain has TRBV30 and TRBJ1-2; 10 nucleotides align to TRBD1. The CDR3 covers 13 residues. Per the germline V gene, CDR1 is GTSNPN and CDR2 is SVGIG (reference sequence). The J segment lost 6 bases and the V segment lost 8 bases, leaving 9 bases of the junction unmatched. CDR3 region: CASLGTGVHGYTS. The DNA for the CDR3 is TGTGCCAGCCTAGGGACAGGGGTTCATGGCTACACCTCC.

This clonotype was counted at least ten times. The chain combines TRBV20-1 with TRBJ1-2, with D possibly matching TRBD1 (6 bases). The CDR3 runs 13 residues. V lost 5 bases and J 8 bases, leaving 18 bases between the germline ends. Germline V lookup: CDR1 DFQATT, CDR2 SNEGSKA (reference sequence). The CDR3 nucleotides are TGCAGTGCTGCAGAGCAGGGGCGCGACGGCTACACCTTC. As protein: CSAAEQGRDGYTF.

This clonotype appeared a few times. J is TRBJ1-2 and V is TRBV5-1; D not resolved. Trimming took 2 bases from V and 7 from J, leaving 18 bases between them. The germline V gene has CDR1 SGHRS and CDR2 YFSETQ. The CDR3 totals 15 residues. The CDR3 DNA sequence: TGCGCCAGCAGCTTAGGCGGGTCCAACCGGGGTGGCTACACCTTC. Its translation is CASSLGGSNRGGYTF. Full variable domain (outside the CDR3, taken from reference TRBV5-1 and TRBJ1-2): KAGVTQTPRYLIKTRGQQVTLSCSPISGHRSVSWYQQTPGQGLQFLFEYFSETQRNKGNFPGRFSGRQFSNSRSEMNVSTLELGDSALYLCASSLGGSNRGGYTFGSGTRLTVV.

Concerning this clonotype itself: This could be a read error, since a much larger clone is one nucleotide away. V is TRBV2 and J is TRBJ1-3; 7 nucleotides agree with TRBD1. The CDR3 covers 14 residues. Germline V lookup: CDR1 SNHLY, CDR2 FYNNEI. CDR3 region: CASSADRVGSTIYF. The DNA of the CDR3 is TGTGCCAGCAGCGCTGACAGGGTTGGAAGCACCATATATTTT.